The rows below give T cell receptor beta chains drawn from one sample of a study of PD-L1 blockade in urothelial cancer. Clones were sequenced by immunoSEQ multiplex PCR, and TCRdb holds only the in-frame ones, with some missing. This table holds about 76,000 clones, 75% to 95% found once. Here the sequenced sample was PBMCs, taken around atezolizumab (anti-PD-L1) treatment. Receptors were obtained from a woman at least 80 years old with urothelial cancer. Each CDR3 is given with its conserved first and last residue. The D gene is left open where the match is weak. Some rows have no size entry. The others give once, few or many, or a class for an expanded clone.

v_call	d_call	clone_size	j_call	cdr3_nt	cdr3_aa
TRBV27	TRBD2	.	TRBJ2-4	TGTGCCAGCAGCCCTCTAGCGGGAGTTCCATTCCTAGCCAAAAACATTCAGTACTTC	CASSPLAGVPFLAKNIQYF
TRBV9	.	.	TRBJ1-2	TGTGCCAGCAGCCCAGAGGGAGGCTATGGCTACACCTTC	CASSPEGGYGYTF
TRBV5-1	TRBD1	once	TRBJ2-6	TGCGCCAGCAGCCAAATCACAGGGGCTGGGGCCAACGTCCTGACTTTC	CASSQITGAGANVLTF
TRBV6-5	.	few	TRBJ1-2	TGTGCCAGCAGTTCAGGATCTAACTATGGCTACACCTTC	CASSSGSNYGYTF
TRBV19	TRBD2	.	TRBJ2-1	TGTGCCAGTAGTAGCGGGGGGGGGTACAATGAGCAGTTCTTC	CASSSGGGYNEQFF
TRBV6-1	.	.	TRBJ1-2	TGTGCCAGCAGTGAAGAGGCCACAGGGAACTATGGCTACACCTTC	CASSEEATGNYGYTF
TRBV7-9	.	.	TRBJ1-5	TGTGCCAGCAGTCCCCCCGGGATTAGCAATCAGCCCCAGCATTTT	CASSPPGISNQPQHF
TRBV6-5	.	.	TRBJ2-7	TGTGCCAGCAGTTTCCAGGGGGCGGGAGTTAACGAGCAGTACTTC	CASSFQGAGVNEQYF
TRBV27	.	.	TRBJ1-2	TGTGCCAGCAGTCTCAGGGTGAGCCTGGCTAACTATGGCTACACCTTC	CASSLRVSLANYGYTF
TRBV5-4	TRBD2	.	TRBJ2-1	TGTGCCAGCAGCTTGGGTAGGAGCGGGAGTATGTACAATGAGCAGTTCTTC	CASSLGRSGSMYNEQFF
TRBV28	.	.	TRBJ1-5	TGTGCCAGCAGTTTTAAGGCAGGTGTTTCCAATCAGCCCCAGCATTTT	CASSFKAGVSNQPQHF
TRBV14	.	.	TRBJ2-5	TGTGCCAGCAGCCAAGATACGGTGACTAGTCGAGAGTACTTC	CASSQDTVTSREYF
TRBV18	.	.	TRBJ2-7	TGTGCCAGCTCACCCCCTCAGGTAGGCGTATACGAGCAGTACTTC	CASSPPQVGVYEQYF
TRBV5-6	TRBD2	.	TRBJ2-1	TGTGCCAGCAGCTCAGGGACTAGCGGATCACCTAACAATGAGCAGTTCTTC	CASSSGTSGSPNNEQFF
TRBV7-3	.	.	TRBJ2-2	TGTGCCAGCAGCAATCCCCTGGCTCGGGCCGGGGAGCTGTTTTTT	CASSNPLARAGELFF
TRBV7-9	TRBD2	.	TRBJ2-1	TGTGCCAGCAGCTTAGCGGGAGGGCCTGTAGCCGGTGAGCAGTTCTTC	CASSLAGGPVAGEQFF
TRBV11-2	TRBD2	.	TRBJ2-3	TGTGCCAGCACCCGGGGGGGGAGTGGCACAGATACGCAGTATTTT	CASTRGGSGTDTQYF
TRBV28	TRBD1	.	TRBJ1-5	TGTGCCAGCAGTTTGCGGGACAGGGGTCATCAGCCCCAGCATTTT	CASSLRDRGHQPQHF
TRBV18	TRBD1	.	TRBJ1-2	TGTGCCAGCTCACCTTCTATTACCTACCCCGGGACAGGAAACTATGGCTACACCTTC	CASSPSITYPGTGNYGYTF
TRBV29-1	TRBD2	.	TRBJ2-7	TGCAGCGTTGCGGCCCTCCCGGGAGGCCTGAGTAGCGACGAGCAGTACTTC	CSVAALPGGLSSDEQYF
TRBV5-1	.	.	TRBJ2-5	TGCGCCAGCAGCTTGGATTCGGGTAACCTCCAAGAGACCCAGTACTTC	CASSLDSGNLQETQYF
TRBV5-1	TRBD1	.	TRBJ1-3	TGCGCCAGCAGCCGATCGGGGACAGAAGGAAACACCATATATTTT	CASSRSGTEGNTIYF
TRBV6-5	.	.	TRBJ1-1	TGTGCCAGCAGTTACCACCAGGACACTGAAGCTTTCTTT	CASSYHQDTEAFF
TRBV9	TRBD1	.	TRBJ1-2	TGTGCCAGCAGCCTGCCGGGACAGAACTTCTATGGCTACACCTTC	CASSLPGQNFYGYTF
TRBV18	TRBD2	once	TRBJ2-7	TGTGCCAGCTCACCGACTAGCGTCCTCTCCTACGAGCAGTACTTC	CASSPTSVLSYEQYF
TRBV27	TRBD1	.	TRBJ1-2	TGTGCCAGCAGCTTCTCCGGGACAGGGGTTGGCTACACCTTC	CASSFSGTGVGYTF
TRBV30	TRBD1	.	TRBJ1-3	TGTGCCTGGAGTACATCTTTCCAGGGGGCGCGAGGAAACACCATATATTTT	CAWSTSFQGARGNTIYF
TRBV29-1	.	few	TRBJ1-2	TGCAGCGTTGAATCGGCGGGGGGCTTCTATGGCTACACCTTC	CSVESAGGFYGYTF
TRBV5-4	.	.	TRBJ2-3	TGTGCCAGCAGCCCAGGACTGGGCACAGATACGCAGTATTTT	CASSPGLGTDTQYF
TRBV28	TRBD1	.	TRBJ1-5	TGTGCCAGCAGCCTGGACAGGGGGAATCAGCCCCAGCATTTT	CASSLDRGNQPQHF